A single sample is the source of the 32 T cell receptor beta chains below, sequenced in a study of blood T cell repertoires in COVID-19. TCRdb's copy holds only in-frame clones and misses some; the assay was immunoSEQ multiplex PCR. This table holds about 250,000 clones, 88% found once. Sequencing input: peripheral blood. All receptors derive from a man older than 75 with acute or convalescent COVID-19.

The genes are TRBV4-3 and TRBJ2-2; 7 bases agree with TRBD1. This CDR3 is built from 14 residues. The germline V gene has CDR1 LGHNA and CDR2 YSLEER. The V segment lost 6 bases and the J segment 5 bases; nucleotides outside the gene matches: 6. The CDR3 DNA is TGCGCCAGCAGATCCCCGGACAGGACCGGGGAGCTGTTTTTT. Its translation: CASRSPDRTGELFF.

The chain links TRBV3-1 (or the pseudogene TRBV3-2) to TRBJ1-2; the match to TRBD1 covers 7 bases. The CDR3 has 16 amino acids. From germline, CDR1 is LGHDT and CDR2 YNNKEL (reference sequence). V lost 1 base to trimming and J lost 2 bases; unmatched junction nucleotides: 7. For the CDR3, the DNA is TGTGCCAGCAGCCAAGCCGACCCGGGACAGAACTATGGCTACACCTTC. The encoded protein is CASSQADPGQNYGYTF.

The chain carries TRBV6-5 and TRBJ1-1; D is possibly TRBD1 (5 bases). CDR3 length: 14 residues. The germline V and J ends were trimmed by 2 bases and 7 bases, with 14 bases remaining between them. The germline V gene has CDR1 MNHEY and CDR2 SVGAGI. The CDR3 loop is CASSYTGVRVEAFF. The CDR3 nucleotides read TGTGCCAGCAGTTACACGGGGGTTAGGGTTGAAGCTTTCTTT.

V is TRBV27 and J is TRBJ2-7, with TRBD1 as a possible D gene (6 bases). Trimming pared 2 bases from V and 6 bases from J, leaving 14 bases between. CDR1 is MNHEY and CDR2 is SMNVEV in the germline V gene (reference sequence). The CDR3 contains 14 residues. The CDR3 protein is CASSLDRTRVEQYF. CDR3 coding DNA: TGTGCCAGCAGTTTAGACAGGACAAGGGTCGAGCAGTACTTC.

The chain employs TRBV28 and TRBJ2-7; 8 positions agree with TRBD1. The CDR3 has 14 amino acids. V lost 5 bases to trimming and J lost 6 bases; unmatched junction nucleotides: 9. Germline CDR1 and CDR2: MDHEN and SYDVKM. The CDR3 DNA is TGTGCCAGCAGTCCACCCGGGACAGGAGGCGAGCAGTACTTC. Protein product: CASSPPGTGGEQYF.

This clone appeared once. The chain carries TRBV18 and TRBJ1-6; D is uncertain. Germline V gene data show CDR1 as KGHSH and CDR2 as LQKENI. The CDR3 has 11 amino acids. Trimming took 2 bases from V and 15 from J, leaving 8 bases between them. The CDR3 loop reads CASSPGGNLHF. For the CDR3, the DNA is TGTGCCAGCTCACCAGGCGGGAACCTCCACTTT.

CDR3 in DNA: TGTGCCAGCAGTTTACAGGGTTTAGGCAATCAGCCCCAGCATTTT. Its protein product is CASSLQGLGNQPQHF. The chain combines TRBV27 with TRBJ1-5; tentative D call: TRBD1 (5 bases). Trimming cost V 2 bases and J 2 bases, with 10 bases left between them. This CDR3 is 15 amino acids long. Germline loops: CDR1 MNHEY, CDR2 SMNVEV (reference sequence).

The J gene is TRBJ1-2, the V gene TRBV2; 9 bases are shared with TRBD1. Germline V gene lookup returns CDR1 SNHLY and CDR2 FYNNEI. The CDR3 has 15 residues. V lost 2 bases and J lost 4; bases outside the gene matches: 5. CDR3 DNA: TGTGCCAGCAGTGAATTGGGACAGGGAGCCTATGGCTACACCTTC. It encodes CASSELGQGAYGYTF.

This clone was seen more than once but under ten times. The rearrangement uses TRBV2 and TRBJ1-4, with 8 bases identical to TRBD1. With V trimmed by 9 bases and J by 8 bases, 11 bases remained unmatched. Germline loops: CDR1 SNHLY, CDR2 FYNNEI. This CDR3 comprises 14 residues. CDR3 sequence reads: CASQTGGDLEKLFF. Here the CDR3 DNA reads TGTGCCAGTCAAACAGGGGGGGATTTAGAAAAACTGTTTTTT.

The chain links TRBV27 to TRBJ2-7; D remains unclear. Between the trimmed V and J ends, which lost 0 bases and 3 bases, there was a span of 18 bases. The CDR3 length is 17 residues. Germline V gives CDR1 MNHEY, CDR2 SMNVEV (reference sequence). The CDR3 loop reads CASSLSSRHSNFYEQYF. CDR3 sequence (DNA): TGTGCCAGCAGTTTATCCTCGCGACATTCCAATTTCTACGAGCAGTACTTC.

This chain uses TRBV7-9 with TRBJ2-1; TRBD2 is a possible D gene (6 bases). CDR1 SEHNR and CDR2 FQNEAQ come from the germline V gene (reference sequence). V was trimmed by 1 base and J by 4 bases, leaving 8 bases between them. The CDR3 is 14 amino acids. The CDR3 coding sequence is TGTGCCAGCAGCTTAGGGGACTGGTACAATGAGCAGTTCTTC. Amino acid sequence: CASSLGDWYNEQFF.

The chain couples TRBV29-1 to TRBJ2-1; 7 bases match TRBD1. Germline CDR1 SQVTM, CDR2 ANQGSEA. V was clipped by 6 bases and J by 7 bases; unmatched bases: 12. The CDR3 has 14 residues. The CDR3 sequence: CSVPTGTVDNEQFF. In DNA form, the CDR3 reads TGCAGCGTACCCACGGGGACAGTCGATAATGAGCAGTTCTTC.

CDR3 sequence: CASSLGGLSNTEAFF. CDR3 in DNA: TGTGCCAGCAGCTTAGGGGGACTTTCAAACACTGAAGCTTTCTTT. The chain uses TRBV7-9 and TRBJ1-1; perhaps TRBD1 as D (5 bases). V was clipped by 1 base and J by 2 bases, with 11 bases between them. The CDR3 has 15 residues. CDR1 and CDR2 (germline): SEHNR, FQNEAQ (reference sequence). The complete variable domain, with remaining parts taken from reference TRBV7-9 and TRBJ1-1, reads DTGVSQNPRHKITKRGQNVTFRCDPISEHNRLYWYRQTLGQGPEFLTYFQNEAQLEKSRLLSDRFSAERPKGSFSTLEIQRTEQGDSAMYLCASSLGGLSNTEAFFGQGTRLTVV.

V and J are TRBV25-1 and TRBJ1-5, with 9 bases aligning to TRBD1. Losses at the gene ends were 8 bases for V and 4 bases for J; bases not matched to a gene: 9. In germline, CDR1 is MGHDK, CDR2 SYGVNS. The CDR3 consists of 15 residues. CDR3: CASANFGQGNQPQHF. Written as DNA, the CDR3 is TGTGCCAGCGCTAACTTTGGACAGGGGAATCAGCCCCAGCATTTT.

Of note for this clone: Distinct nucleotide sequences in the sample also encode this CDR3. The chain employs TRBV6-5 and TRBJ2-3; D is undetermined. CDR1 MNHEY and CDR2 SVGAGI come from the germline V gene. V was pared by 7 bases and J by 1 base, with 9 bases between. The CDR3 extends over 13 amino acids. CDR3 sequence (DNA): TGTGCCAGCAAGGAGAAAGGCACAGATACGCAGTATTTT. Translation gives CASKEKGTDTQYF.

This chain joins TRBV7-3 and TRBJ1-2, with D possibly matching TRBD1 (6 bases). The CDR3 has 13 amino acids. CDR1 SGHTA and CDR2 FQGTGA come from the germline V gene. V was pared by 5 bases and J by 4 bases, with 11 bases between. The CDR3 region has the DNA TGTGCCAGCAGCCCCGACAGGACCTATGGCTACACCTTC. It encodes CASSPDRTYGYTF.

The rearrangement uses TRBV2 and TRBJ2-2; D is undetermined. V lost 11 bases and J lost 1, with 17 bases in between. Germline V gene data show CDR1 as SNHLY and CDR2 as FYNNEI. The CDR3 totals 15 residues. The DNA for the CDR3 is TGTGCCGCCGTGGGTACTTGGAGGAACACCGGGGAGCTGTTTTTT. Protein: CAAVGTWRNTGELFF. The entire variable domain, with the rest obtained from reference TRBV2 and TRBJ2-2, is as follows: EPEVTQTPSHQVTQMGQEVILRCVPISNHLYFYWYRQILGQKVEFLVSFYNNEISEKSEIFDDQFSVERPDGSNFTLKIRSTKLEDSAMYFCAAVGTWRNTGELFFGEGSRLTVL.

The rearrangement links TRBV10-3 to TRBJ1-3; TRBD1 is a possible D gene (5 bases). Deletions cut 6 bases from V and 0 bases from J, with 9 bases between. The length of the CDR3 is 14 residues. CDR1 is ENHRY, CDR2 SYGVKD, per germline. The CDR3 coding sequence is TGTGCCATCAGCTGGGGGGACTCTGGAAACACCATATATTTT. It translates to CAISWGDSGNTIYF.

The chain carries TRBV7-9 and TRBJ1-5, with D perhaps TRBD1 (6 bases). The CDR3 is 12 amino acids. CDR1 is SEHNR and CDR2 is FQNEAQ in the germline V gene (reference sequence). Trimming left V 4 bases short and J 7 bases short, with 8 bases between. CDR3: CASSSDSQPQHF. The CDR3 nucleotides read TGTGCCAGCAGCTCGGACAGCCAGCCCCAGCATTTT.

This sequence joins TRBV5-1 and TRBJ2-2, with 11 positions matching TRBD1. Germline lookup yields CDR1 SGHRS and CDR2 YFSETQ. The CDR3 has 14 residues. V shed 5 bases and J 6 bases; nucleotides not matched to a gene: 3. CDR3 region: CASRWTGGAGELFF. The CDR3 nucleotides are TGCGCCAGCAGGTGGACAGGGGGCGCCGGGGAGCTGTTTTTT. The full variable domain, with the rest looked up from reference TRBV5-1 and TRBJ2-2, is KAGVTQTPRYLIKTRGQQVTLSCSPISGHRSVSWYQQTPGQGLQFLFEYFSETQRNKGNFPGRFSGRQFSNSRSEMNVSTLELGDSALYLCASRWTGGAGELFFGEGSRLTVL.

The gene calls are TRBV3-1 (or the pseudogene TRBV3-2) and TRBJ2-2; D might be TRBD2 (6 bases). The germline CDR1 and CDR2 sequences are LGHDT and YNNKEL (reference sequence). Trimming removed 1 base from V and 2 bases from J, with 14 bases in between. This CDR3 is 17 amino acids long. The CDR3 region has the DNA TGTGCCAGCAGCCAAGTTGCCGGGGGTCTTAACACCGGGGAGCTGTTTTTT. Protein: CASSQVAGGLNTGELFF.

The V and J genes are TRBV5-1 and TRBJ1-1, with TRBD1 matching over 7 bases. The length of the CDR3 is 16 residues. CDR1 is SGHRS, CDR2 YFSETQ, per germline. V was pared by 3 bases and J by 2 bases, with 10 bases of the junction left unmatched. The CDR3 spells CASSWTPGQTNTEAFF. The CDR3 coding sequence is TGCGCCAGCAGCTGGACACCGGGACAGACAAACACTGAAGCTTTCTTT.

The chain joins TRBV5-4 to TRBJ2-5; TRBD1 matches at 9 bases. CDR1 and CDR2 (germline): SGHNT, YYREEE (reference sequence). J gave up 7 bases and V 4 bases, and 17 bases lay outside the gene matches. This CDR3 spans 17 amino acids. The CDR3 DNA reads TGTGCCAGCAGCGCCGGACAGGGGACGGGGCTCTTTGGGACCCAGTACTTC. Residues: CASSAGQGTGLFGTQYF.

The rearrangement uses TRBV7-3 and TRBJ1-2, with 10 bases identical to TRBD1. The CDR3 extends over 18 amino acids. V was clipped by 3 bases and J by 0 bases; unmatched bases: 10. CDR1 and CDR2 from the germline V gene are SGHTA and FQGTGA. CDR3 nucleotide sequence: TGTGCCAGCAGCTTGACGAGACCCGGGACAGGGGCTAACTATGGCTACACCTTC. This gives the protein CASSLTRPGTGANYGYTF.

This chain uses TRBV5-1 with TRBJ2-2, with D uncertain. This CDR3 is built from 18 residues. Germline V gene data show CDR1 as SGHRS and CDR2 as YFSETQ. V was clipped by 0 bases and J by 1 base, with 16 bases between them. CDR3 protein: CASSLGVTPRLNTGELFF. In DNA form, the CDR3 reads TGCGCCAGCAGCTTGGGGGTGACTCCACGGCTGAACACCGGGGAGCTGTTTTTT.

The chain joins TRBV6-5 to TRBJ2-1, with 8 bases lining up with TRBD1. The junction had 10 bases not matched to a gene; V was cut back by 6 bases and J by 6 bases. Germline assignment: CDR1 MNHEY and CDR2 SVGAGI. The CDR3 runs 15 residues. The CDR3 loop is CASRSATGVRNEQFF. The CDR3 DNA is TGTGCCAGCAGATCGGCGACAGGGGTGCGCAATGAGCAGTTCTTC.

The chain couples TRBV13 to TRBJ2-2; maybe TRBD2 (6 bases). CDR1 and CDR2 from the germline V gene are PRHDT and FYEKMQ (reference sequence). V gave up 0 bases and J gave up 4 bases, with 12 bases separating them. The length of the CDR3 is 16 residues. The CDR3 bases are TGTGCCAGCAGCTTAGGGGAGGGGCGCAGCACCGGGGAGCTGTTTTTT. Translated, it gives CASSLGEGRSTGELFF.

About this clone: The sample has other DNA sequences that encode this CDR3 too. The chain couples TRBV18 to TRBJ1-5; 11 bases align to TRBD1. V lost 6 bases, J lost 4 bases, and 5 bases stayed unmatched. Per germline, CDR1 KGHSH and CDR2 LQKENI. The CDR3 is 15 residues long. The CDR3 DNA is TGTGCCAGCTCGCCAGGGACAGGGGGAAATCAGCCCCAGCATTTT. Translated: CASSPGTGGNQPQHF.

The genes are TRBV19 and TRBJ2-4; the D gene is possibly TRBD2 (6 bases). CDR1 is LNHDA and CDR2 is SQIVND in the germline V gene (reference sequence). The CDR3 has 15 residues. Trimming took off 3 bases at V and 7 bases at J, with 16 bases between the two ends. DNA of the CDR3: TGTGCCAGTAGTATGTACGGGCAGGGACTGAACATTCAGTACTTC. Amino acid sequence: CASSMYGQGLNIQYF.

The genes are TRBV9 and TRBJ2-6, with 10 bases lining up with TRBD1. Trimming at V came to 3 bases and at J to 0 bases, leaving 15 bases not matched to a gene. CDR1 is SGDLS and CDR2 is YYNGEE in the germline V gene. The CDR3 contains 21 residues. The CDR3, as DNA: TGTGCCAGCAGCGGCGGGACAGGGGAACCTGCCCGCTACTCTGGGGCCAACGTCCTGACTTTC. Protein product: CASSGGTGEPARYSGANVLTF.

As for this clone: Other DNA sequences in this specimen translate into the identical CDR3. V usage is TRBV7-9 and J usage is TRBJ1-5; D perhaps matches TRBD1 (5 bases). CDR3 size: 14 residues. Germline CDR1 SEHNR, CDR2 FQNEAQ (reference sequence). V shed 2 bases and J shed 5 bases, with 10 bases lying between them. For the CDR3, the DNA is TGTGCCAGCAGCTTATCGCCGGGGGATCAGCCCCAGCATTTT. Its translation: CASSLSPGDQPQHF.

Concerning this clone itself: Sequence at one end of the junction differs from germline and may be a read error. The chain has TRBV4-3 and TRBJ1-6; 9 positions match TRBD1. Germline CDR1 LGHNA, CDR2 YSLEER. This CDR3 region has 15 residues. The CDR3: CARRRQGGDNSPLHF. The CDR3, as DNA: TGCGCCCGCAGGCGACAGGGGGGCGATAATTCACCCCTCCACTTT.